Shown below are 25 T cell receptor beta chains from a single sample sequenced in a study of cytomegalovirus exposure and HLA in healthy donors. Both 60 Vbeta primers and 13 Jbeta primers went into the PCR. Measured with immunoSEQ multiplex PCR; TCRdb has only the in-frame clones, and not every one. The sample contains some 100,000 clones, about 79% of which appear only once. The sequencing input was PBMCs. The receptors derive from a female donor in good health and CMV-seropositive.

This clone has a single count. The chain has TRBV18 and TRBJ2-1; possibly TRBD2 for D (7 bases). The V gene lost 3 bases and the J gene lost 6 bases, with 15 bases spanning the gap. This CDR3 region has 15 residues. Per the germline V gene, CDR1 is KGHSH and CDR2 is LQKENI. The CDR3 sequence: CASSPGGGQVNEQFF. DNA of the CDR3: TGTGCCAGCTCACCTGGGGGGGGGCAGGTCAATGAGCAGTTCTTC.

The chain carries TRBV13 and TRBJ2-1, with 14 bases that match TRBD2. Germline CDR1 is PRHDT and CDR2 is FYEKMQ (reference sequence). V was clipped by 5 bases and J by 10 bases; unmatched bases: 7. CDR3 length: 15 residues. The CDR3 sequence is CASSHPGLAGVEQFF. CDR3 in DNA: TGTGCCAGCAGCCACCCGGGACTAGCGGGAGTGGAGCAGTTCTTC.

V is TRBV18 and J is TRBJ2-3; 12 positions match TRBD2. CDR3 length: 16 residues. The germline V gene encodes CDR1 KGHSH and CDR2 LQKENI. The J segment lost 5 bases and the V segment lost 3 bases, leaving 6 bases of the junction unmatched. CDR3 sequence: CASSPGLAGRGDTQYF. The CDR3 region has the DNA TGTGCCAGCTCACCCGGACTAGCGGGACGTGGAGATACGCAGTATTTT.

V usage is TRBV5-6 and J usage is TRBJ1-5; possible D gene TRBD1, 6 bases. There are 15 residues in the CDR3. Trimming removed 2 bases from V and 0 bases from J, with 9 bases in between. Germline V gene lookup returns CDR1 SGHDT and CDR2 YYEEEE. The CDR3 nucleotides read TGTGCCAGCAGCTTCCAGGGGAGTAGCAATCAGCCCCAGCATTTT. The encoded protein is CASSFQGSSNQPQHF.

The chain is built from TRBV19 and TRBJ2-5; 10 positions agree with TRBD2. Per the germline V gene, CDR1 is LNHDA and CDR2 is SQIVND (reference sequence). This CDR3 has 20 amino acids. J gave up 7 bases and V 6 bases, and 26 bases lay outside the gene matches. CDR3 bases: TGTGCCAGTAGGCGCCTCCTTTGTGGGGGCAGAGCGGGAGGGACCCGGACCCAGTACTTC. Amino acid sequence: CASRRLLCGGRAGGTRTQYF.

The V call is TRBV6-6, the J call TRBJ2-3; no firm D call. Germline lookup yields CDR1 MNHNY and CDR2 SVGAGI (reference sequence). The CDR3 contains 16 residues. V lost 6 bases and J 5 bases, leaving 21 bases between the germline ends. This chain's CDR3 is CASSSLPSPRLDTQYF. CDR3 nucleotide sequence: TGTGCCAGCAGCTCCCTCCCTAGTCCGCGGCTAGATACGCAGTATTTT.

The chain recombines TRBV13 with TRBJ2-1; 9 nucleotides line up with TRBD2. Trimming removed 9 bases from V and 6 bases from J; junction bases left unmatched: 6. The CDR3 is 13 residues long. Germline V lookup: CDR1 PRHDT, CDR2 FYEKMQ (reference sequence). The CDR3 sequence is CASTGTSSNEQFF. The CDR3 DNA sequence: TGTGCCAGTACCGGGACTAGCAGCAATGAGCAGTTCTTC.

This chain uses TRBV7-6 with TRBJ2-7, with 10 bases matching TRBD1. CDR3 length equals 16 residues. Germline assignment: CDR1 SGHVS and CDR2 FNYEAQ. J gave up 4 bases and V 5 bases, and 11 bases lay outside the gene matches. The CDR3 sequence is CASSLEDRGDGYEQYF. The CDR3 nucleotides read TGTGCCAGCAGCCTAGAGGACAGGGGGGACGGTTACGAGCAGTACTTC.

The sample holds a few counts of this clone. Here the CDR3 reads CASSLARWIEQYF. The CDR3 DNA reads as TGTGCCAGCAGCTTAGCGAGGTGGATTGAGCAGTACTTC. This sequence joins TRBV7-2 and TRBJ2-7; D not certain. Germline CDR1 is SGHTA and CDR2 is FQGNSA. This CDR3 has 13 residues. The V end was cut by 0 bases, the J end by 7 bases, with 10 bases between.

The V and J genes are TRBV12-5 and TRBJ2-1, with 10 bases lining up with TRBD2. The CDR3 runs 17 residues. The V and J ends lost 1 base and 2 bases, in that order; junction bases with no gene match: 5. Germline lookup yields CDR1 LGHNT and CDR2 FRNRAP. In nucleotides, the CDR3 is TGTGCTAGTGGTTTGGACCCCGGACTAGCGGCCTACAATGAGCAGTTCTTC. Residues: CASGLDPGLAAYNEQFF. The full variable domain, its missing parts supplied by reference TRBV12-5 and TRBJ2-1, is DARVTQTPRHKVTEMGQEVTMRCQPILGHNTVFWYRQTMMQGLELLAYFRNRAPLDDSGMPKDRFSAEMPDATLATLKIQPSEPRDSAVYFCASGLDPGLAAYNEQFFGPGTRLTVL.

The chain is built from TRBV27 and TRBJ2-3; 7 nucleotides agree with TRBD1. With V trimmed by 4 bases and J by 2 bases, 6 bases remained unmatched. Germline values: CDR1 MNHEY, CDR2 SMNVEV (reference sequence). The CDR3 consists of 15 residues. CDR3 protein: CASSSWTGITDTQYF. The CDR3 DNA reads as TGTGCCAGCAGTTCCTGGACAGGTATCACAGATACGCAGTATTTT.

This clone was counted once. This chain joins TRBV18 and TRBJ1-1; TRBD1 is a possible D gene (5 bases). The CDR3 consists of 13 residues. Germline V gene data show CDR1 as KGHSH and CDR2 as LQKENI. Trimming shortened V by 1 base and J by 11 bases, and 14 bases separated the two germline ends. CDR3 bases: TGTGCCAGCTCACCACGCGGGGGGGAGAACGCTTTCTTT. This gives the protein CASSPRGGENAFF.

The rearrangement links TRBV7-9 to TRBJ2-5; TRBD1 agrees at 10 bases. The CDR3 loop spans 19 amino acids. Trimming removed 5 bases from V and 0 bases from J; junction bases left unmatched: 15. The germline gives CDR1 SEHNR, CDR2 FQNEAQ (reference sequence). CDR3 sequence reads: CASSHLGTGANRYQETQYF. For the CDR3, the DNA is TGTGCCAGCAGCCATCTCGGGACAGGGGCCAACCGATACCAAGAGACCCAGTACTTC.

The chain joins TRBV10-1 to TRBJ2-2, with unresolved D. Germline CDR1 and CDR2: WNHNN and SYGVQD (reference sequence). With 4 bases removed from V and 6 bases from J, the gap between germline ends came to 9 bases. The CDR3 is 13 amino acids. In nucleotides, the CDR3 is TGCGCCAGCAGTGTGAGTGGTTCCGGGGAGCTGTTTTTT. Translating gives CASSVSGSGELFF.

In its sample, this clone was seen once. The rearrangement joins TRBV7-6 to TRBJ2-1, with 8 bases identical to TRBD2. CDR1 is SGHVS, CDR2 FNYEAQ, per germline. J lost 6 bases, V lost 4 bases, and 8 bases had no gene match. The CDR3 totals 15 residues. DNA for the CDR3: TGTGCCAGCAGCTCCGGGAGTGGGACTAGCAATGAGCAGTTCTTC. Its protein is CASSSGSGTSNEQFF.

The chain recombines TRBV2 with TRBJ1-5; 12 bases align to TRBD1. There are 18 residues in the CDR3. Per the germline V gene, CDR1 is SNHLY and CDR2 is FYNNEI. V was pared by 4 bases and J by 2 bases, with 9 bases of the junction left unmatched. This chain's CDR3 is CASSVRDRGPVGNQPQHF. The CDR3 DNA follows: TGTGCCAGCAGTGTCCGGGACAGGGGGCCGGTTGGCAATCAGCCCCAGCATTTT.

This sequence joins TRBV19 and TRBJ2-7; possible D gene TRBD1, 6 bases. The CDR3 length is 13 residues. The ends were cut back, 7 bases at V and 0 bases at J, with 10 bases in the middle. Per the germline V gene, CDR1 is LNHDA and CDR2 is SQIVND (reference sequence). CDR3 in DNA: TGTGCCAGTAACCCACAGGGCTCCTACGAGCAGTACTTC. It translates to CASNPQGSYEQYF.

The V and J genes are TRBV6-6 and TRBJ2-7; TRBD1 matches 9 bases. Losses at the gene ends were 6 bases for V and 7 bases for J; bases not matched to a gene: 7. The germline V gene encodes CDR1 MNHNY and CDR2 SVGAGI (reference sequence). This CDR3 has 13 amino acids. This CDR3 reads CASRWDRAREQYF. For the CDR3, the DNA is TGTGCCAGCAGGTGGGACAGGGCAAGGGAGCAGTACTTC.

This clone was detected a few times. This chain uses TRBV15 with TRBJ1-5; D uncertain. This CDR3 spans 16 amino acids. Trimming shortened V by 0 bases and J by 0 bases, and 9 bases separated the two germline ends. CDR1 LNHNV and CDR2 YYDKDF come from the germline V gene (reference sequence). The CDR3 is CATSRDLPYSNQPQHF. In DNA form, the CDR3 reads TGTGCCACCAGCAGAGATCTACCTTATAGCAATCAGCCCCAGCATTTT.

The CDR3 nucleotides read TGTGCCAGCAGCACGCCGGGACTAGCGGGAGGGGCCACCGGGGAGCTGTTTTTT. It is translated as CASSTPGLAGGATGELFF. The chain carries TRBV5-6 and TRBJ2-2, with 16 bases identical to TRBD2. The germline CDR1 and CDR2 sequences are SGHDT and YYEEEE. There are 18 residues in the CDR3. Trimming cost V 4 bases and J 4 bases; bases outside gene matches: 7.

This clone was observed a single time. The rearrangement links TRBV6-6 to TRBJ1-1; 8 nucleotides line up with TRBD1. The junction had 9 bases not matched to a gene; V was cut back by 7 bases and J by 5 bases. Germline CDR1 and CDR2: MNHNY and SVGAGI (reference sequence). The CDR3 length is 14 residues. This chain's CDR3 is CASTLTGERTEAFF. The CDR3 nucleotides are TGTGCCAGCACTCTGACAGGGGAGAGGACTGAAGCTTTCTTT.

This chain links TRBV7-8 with TRBJ2-7; tentatively, D is TRBD1 (6 bases). V was pared by 8 bases and J by 4 bases, with 18 bases between. There are 14 residues in the CDR3. Germline assignment: CDR1 SGHVS and CDR2 FQNEAQ. Written as DNA, the CDR3 is TGTGCCAGCCAAAGGGGGAGATCGAGTTACGAGCAGTACTTC. Translation: CASQRGRSSYEQYF.

The CDR3 DNA sequence: TGTGCCATCAGTGTGGGCACTTTGAACACTGAAGCTTTCTTT. Translated: CAISVGTLNTEAFF. The rearrangement joins TRBV10-3 to TRBJ1-1; D is ambiguous. The CDR3 covers 14 residues. The V and J ends lost 4 bases and 0 bases respectively, with 9 bases between them. CDR1 and CDR2 (germline): ENHRY, SYGVKD.

The CDR3 coding sequence is TGTGCCAGCAGCTTAAGGGACACCGGAAACATTCAGTACTTC. Protein product: CASSLRDTGNIQYF. The chain combines TRBV5-6 with TRBJ2-4; TRBD1 might be the D (6 bases). Germline values: CDR1 SGHDT, CDR2 YYEEEE. The CDR3 length is 14 residues. V lost 2 bases and J 6 bases, leaving 12 bases between the germline ends.

CDR3 sequence: CASSLSRGVETQYF. In DNA, the CDR3 is TGTGCCAGCAGCCTCTCGCGGGGGGTGGAGACCCAGTACTTC. This chain uses TRBV7-2 with TRBJ2-5; 8 nucleotides line up with TRBD2. Per the germline V gene, CDR1 is SGHTA and CDR2 is FQGNSA. The CDR3 length is 14 residues. V lost 5 bases, J lost 5 bases, and 7 bases stayed unmatched. Full variable domain (rest looked up from reference TRBV7-2 and TRBJ2-5): GAGVSQSPSNKVTEKGKDVELRCDPISGHTALYWYRQSLGQGLEFLIYFQGNSAPDKSGLPSDRFSAERTGGSVSTLTIQRTQQEDSAVYLCASSLSRGVETQYFGPGTRLLVL.